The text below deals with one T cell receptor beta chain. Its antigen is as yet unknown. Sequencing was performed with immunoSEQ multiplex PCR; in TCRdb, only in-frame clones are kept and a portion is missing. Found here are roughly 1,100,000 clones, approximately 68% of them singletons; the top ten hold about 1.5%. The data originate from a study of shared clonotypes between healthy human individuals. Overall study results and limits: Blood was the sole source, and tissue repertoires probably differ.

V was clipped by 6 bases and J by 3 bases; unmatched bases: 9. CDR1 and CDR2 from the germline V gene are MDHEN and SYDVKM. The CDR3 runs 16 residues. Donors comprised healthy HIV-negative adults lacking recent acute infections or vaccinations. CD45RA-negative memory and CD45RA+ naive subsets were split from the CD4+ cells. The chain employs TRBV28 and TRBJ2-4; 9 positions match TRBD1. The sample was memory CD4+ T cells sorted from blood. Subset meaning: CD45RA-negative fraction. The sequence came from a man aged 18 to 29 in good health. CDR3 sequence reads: CASSPTGTGIKNIQYF. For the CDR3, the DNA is TGTGCCAGCAGCCCTACCGGGACAGGGATCAAAAACATTCAGTACTTC.